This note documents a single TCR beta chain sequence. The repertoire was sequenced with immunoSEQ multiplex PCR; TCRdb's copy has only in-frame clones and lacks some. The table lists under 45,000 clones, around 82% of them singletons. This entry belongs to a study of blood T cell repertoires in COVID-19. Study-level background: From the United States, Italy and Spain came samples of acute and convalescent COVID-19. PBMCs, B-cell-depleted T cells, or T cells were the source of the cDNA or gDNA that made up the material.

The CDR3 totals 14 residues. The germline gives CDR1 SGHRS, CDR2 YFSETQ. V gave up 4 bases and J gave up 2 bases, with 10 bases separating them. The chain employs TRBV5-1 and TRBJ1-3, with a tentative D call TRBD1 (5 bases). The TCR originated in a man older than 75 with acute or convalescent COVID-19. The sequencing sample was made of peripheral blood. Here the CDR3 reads CASSPTVPGNTIYF. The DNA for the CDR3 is TGCGCCAGCAGCCCGACAGTCCCTGGAAACACCATATATTTT.